The present TCR beta chain was sequenced within a study of cytomegalovirus exposure and HLA in healthy donors. CDR3 length equals 16 residues. V dropped 2 bases and J dropped 1; count of bases not matched to a gene: 3. Germline V gives CDR1 SNHLY, CDR2 FYNNEI. In the PCR, 60 Vbeta and 13 Jbeta primers were used. As processed by the authors: An analysis performed later counted about 80 million unique TCR beta chains (roughly 9.9 million of them shared). The data were produced by immunoSEQ multiplex PCR, yet TCRdb's version contains in-frame clones alone and is incomplete. The V and J calls and the clone size are those of that table, but D and trimming were determined from the DNA. The table lists roughly 120,000 clones, 70% to 80% of them singletons. Though probably carrying unrecorded immune exposures, donors were nominally healthy at sampling.

Sequences were obtained from PBMCs. This TCR derives from a man younger than 40 in good health and CMV-seropositive. The chain joins TRBV2 to TRBJ2-3; TRBD2 agrees at 10 bases. CDR3 loop: CASSEWLAGGTDTQYF. CDR3 coding DNA: TGTGCCAGCAGTGAATGGCTAGCGGGAGGCACAGATACGCAGTATTTT.